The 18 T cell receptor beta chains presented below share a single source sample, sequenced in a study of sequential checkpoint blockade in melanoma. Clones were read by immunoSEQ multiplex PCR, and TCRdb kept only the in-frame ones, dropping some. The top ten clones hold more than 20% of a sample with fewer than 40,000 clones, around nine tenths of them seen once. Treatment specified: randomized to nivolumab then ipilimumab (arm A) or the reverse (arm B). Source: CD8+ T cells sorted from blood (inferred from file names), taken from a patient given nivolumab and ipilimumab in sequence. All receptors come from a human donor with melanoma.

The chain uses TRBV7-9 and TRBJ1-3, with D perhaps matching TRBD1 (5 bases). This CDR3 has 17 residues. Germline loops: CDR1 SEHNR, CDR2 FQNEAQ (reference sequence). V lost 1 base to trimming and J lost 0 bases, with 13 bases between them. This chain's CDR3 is CASSLGITGFSGNTIYF. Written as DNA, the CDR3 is TGTGCCAGCAGCTTAGGGATCACAGGCTTCTCTGGAAACACCATATATTTT.

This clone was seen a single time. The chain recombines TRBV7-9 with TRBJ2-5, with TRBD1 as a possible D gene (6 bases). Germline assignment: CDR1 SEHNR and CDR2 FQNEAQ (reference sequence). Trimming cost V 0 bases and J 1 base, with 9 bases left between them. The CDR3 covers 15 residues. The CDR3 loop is CASSLAQGSQETQYF. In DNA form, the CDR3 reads TGTGCCAGCAGCTTAGCCCAGGGGTCCCAAGAGACCCAGTACTTC.

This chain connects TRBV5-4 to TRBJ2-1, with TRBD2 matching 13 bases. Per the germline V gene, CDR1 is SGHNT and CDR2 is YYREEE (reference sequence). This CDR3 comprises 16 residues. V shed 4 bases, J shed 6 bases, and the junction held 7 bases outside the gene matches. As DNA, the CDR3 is TGTGCCAGCAGCAGGGGACTAGCGGGAACGGGCAATGAGCAGTTCTTC. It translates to CASSRGLAGTGNEQFF.

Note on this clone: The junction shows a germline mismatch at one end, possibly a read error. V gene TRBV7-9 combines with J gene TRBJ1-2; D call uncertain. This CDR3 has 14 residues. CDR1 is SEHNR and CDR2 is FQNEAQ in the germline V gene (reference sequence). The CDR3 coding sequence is TGTGCCAGCAGCTTAGGGACTTCCAACTATGGCTACGCCTTC. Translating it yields CASSLGTSNYGYAF.

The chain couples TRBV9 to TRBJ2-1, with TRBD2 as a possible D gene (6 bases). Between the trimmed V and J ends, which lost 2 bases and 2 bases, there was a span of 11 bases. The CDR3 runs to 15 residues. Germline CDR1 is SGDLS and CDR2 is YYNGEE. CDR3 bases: TGTGCCAGCAGCGTCCCAGGAGGGGCCTACAATGAGCAGTTCTTC. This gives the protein CASSVPGGAYNEQFF.

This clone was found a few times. Here the CDR3 reads CASSQGSGKGSDTQYF. CDR3 nucleotides: TGCGCCAGCAGCCAAGGTAGCGGGAAAGGTTCAGATACGCAGTATTTT. V gene TRBV4-3 combines with J gene TRBJ2-3; 8 bases are shared with TRBD2. CDR3 length: 16 residues. Germline CDR1 and CDR2: LGHNA and YSLEER. Trimming at V came to 1 base and at J to 4 bases, leaving 7 bases not matched to a gene.

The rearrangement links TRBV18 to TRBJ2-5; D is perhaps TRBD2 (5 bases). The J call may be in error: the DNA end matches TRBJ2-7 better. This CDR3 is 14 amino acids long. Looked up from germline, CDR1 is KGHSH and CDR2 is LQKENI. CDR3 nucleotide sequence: TGTGCCAGCTCCCCGGGGTCAGGCCCCTACGAGCAGTACTTC. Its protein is CASSPGSGPYEQYF.

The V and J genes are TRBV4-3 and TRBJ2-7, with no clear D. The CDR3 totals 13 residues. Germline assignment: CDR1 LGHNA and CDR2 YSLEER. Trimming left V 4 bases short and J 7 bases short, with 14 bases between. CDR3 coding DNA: TGCGCCAGCAGCCCATCGGCCGGGTGGGAGCAGTACTTC. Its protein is CASSPSAGWEQYF.

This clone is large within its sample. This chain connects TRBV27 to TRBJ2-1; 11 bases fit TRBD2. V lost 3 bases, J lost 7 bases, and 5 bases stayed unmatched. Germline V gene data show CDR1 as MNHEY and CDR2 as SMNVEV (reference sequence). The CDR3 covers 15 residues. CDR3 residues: CASSFLAGGPNEQFF. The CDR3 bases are TGTGCCAGCAGTTTTCTAGCGGGAGGCCCAAATGAGCAGTTCTTC.

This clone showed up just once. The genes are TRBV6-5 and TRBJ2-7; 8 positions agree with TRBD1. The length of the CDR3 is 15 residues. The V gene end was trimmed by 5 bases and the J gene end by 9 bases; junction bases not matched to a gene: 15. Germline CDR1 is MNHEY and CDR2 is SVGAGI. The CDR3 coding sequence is TGTGCCAGCAGTGGACATTGGACAGGGAAAAACGGGCAGTACTTC. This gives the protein CASSGHWTGKNGQYF.

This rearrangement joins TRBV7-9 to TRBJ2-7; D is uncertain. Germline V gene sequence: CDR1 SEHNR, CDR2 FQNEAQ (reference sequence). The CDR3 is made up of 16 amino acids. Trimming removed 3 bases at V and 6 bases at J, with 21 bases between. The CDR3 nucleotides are TGTGCCAGCAGCTTTTTTGTCCCTAGTAGGAGAGCCGAGCAGTACTTC. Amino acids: CASSFFVPSRRAEQYF.

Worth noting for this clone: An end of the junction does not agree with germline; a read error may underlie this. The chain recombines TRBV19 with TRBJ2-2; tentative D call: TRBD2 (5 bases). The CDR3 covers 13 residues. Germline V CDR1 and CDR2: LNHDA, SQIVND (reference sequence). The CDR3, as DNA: TGTGCCAGTAGGATCCCTTTGGCCGGGGAGCTGCTTTTT. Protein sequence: CASRIPLAGELLF.

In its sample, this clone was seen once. Written as DNA, the CDR3 is TGTGCCATCAGTGAGTCGACTCGCCAGGGAGGCGAGCAGTACTTC. This translates into CAISESTRQGGEQYF. The J gene is TRBJ2-7, the V gene TRBV10-3, with D perhaps TRBD2 (6 bases). Germline V CDR1 and CDR2: ENHRY, SYGVKD. The CDR3 sequence is 15 residues long. Trimming took off 0 bases at V and 6 bases at J, with 15 bases between the two ends.

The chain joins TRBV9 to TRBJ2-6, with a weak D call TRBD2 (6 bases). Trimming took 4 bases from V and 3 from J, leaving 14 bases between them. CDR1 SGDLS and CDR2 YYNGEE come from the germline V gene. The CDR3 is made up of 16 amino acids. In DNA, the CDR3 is TGTGCCAGCAGCCCCTTTACTAGCTTTGGGGCCAACGTCCTGACTTTC. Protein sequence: CASSPFTSFGANVLTF.

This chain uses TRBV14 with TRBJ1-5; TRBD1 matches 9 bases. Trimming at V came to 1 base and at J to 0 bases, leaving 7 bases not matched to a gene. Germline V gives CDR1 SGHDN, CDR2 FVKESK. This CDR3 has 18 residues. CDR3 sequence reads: CASSQGVRDRASNQPQHF. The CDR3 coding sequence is TGTGCCAGCAGCCAAGGGGTCAGGGACAGGGCTAGCAATCAGCCCCAGCATTTT.

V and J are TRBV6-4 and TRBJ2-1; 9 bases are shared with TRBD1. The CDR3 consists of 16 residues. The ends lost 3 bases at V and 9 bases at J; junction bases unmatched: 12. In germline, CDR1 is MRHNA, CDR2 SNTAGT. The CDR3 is CASSDPRDRVFVEQFF. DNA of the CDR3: TGTGCCAGCAGTGATCCCCGGGACAGGGTATTCGTTGAGCAGTTCTTC.

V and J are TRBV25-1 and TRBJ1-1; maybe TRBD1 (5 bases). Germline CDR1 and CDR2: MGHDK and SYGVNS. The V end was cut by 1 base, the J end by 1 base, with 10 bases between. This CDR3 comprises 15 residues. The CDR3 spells CASSEWGGANTEAFF. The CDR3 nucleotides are TGTGCCAGCAGTGAATGGGGGGGAGCGAACACTGAAGCTTTCTTT.

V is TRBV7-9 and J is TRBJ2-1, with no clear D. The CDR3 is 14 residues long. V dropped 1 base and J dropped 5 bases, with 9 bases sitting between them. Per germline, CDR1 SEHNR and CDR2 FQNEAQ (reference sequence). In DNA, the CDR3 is TGTGCCAGCAGCTTAGTCGGGTCGGACAATGAGCAGTTCTTC. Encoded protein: CASSLVGSDNEQFF.